One sample yielded the 18 T cell receptor beta chains listed below, sequenced in a study of blood T cell repertoires in COVID-19. TCRdb's copy holds only in-frame clones and misses some; the assay was immunoSEQ multiplex PCR. The table includes approximately 230,000 clones, approximately 90% detected once. Sequenced: PBMCs or T cells enriched from blood (not recorded which). The receptors were sampled from a woman aged 25 to 39 who had recovered from COVID-19.

The chain joins TRBV25-1 to TRBJ2-1, with TRBD1 matching 9 bases. This CDR3 has 14 amino acids. Trimming cost V 6 bases and J 4 bases; bases outside gene matches: 4. Germline V gives CDR1 MGHDK, CDR2 SYGVNS. The CDR3 coding sequence is TGTGCCAGCAGGGGGGACAGGGTTTACAATGAGCAGTTCTTC. It encodes CASRGDRVYNEQFF.

The chain couples TRBV30 to TRBJ1-3; TRBD1 agrees at 9 bases. The CDR3 is 18 amino acids. The germline CDR1 and CDR2 sequences are GTSNPN and SVGIG (reference sequence). With 3 bases clipped from V and 2 bases from J, the junction kept 14 bases outside the gene matches. CDR3 nucleotides: TGTGCCTGGAGCCTCGCCGGCTGGGACAGGGTTGCTGGAAACACCATATATTTT. This encodes CAWSLAGWDRVAGNTIYF.

The chain recombines TRBV12-5 with TRBJ2-1, with 12 bases lining up with TRBD2. This CDR3 contains 15 residues. After removal of 5 bases from V and 8 bases from J, the junction contained 7 bases not matched to a gene. CDR1 and CDR2 from the germline V gene are LGHNT and FRNRAP. The CDR3 sequence is CASGPSGLAGHEQFF. DNA for the CDR3: TGTGCTAGTGGTCCCTCCGGACTAGCGGGACATGAGCAGTTCTTC.

The V gene is TRBV28, the J gene TRBJ2-2; 8 bases are shared with TRBD1. There are 16 residues in the CDR3. Germline values: CDR1 MDHEN, CDR2 SYDVKM. V trimming: 5 bases; J trimming: 4 bases; junction bases outside the gene matches: 9. CDR3 in amino acids: CASSQVDREITGELFF. Written as DNA, the CDR3 is TGTGCCAGCAGTCAGGTGGACAGGGAAATCACCGGGGAGCTGTTTTTT.

This chain uses TRBV7-2 with TRBJ1-5, with 10 bases aligning to TRBD1. The CDR3 is made up of 15 amino acids. Germline V gene lookup returns CDR1 SGHTA and CDR2 FQGNSA. V lost 1 base, J lost 9 bases, and 6 bases stayed unmatched. The CDR3 sequence: CASSLGGQGSGPQHF. The CDR3 nucleotides read TGTGCCAGCAGCTTAGGGGGACAGGGGTCCGGGCCCCAGCATTTT.

CDR3 nucleotide sequence: TGCGCCAGCGCGCTATTTAACGCCCGGGGGGCACGGGATGGCTACACCTTC. Protein sequence: CASALFNARGARDGYTF. The gene calls are TRBV5-1 and TRBJ1-2; D might be TRBD1 (6 bases). The germline V gene has CDR1 SGHRS and CDR2 YFSETQ. This CDR3 has 17 amino acids. V shed 7 bases and J shed 6 bases, with 28 bases lying between them. Combining the CDR3 with reference TRBV5-1 and TRBJ1-2 gives the whole variable domain KAGVTQTPRYLIKTRGQQVTLSCSPISGHRSVSWYQQTPGQGLQFLFEYFSETQRNKGNFPGRFSGRQFSNSRSEMNVSTLELGDSALYLCASALFNARGARDGYTFGSGTRLTVV.

This chain connects TRBV29-1 to TRBJ1-1, with D perhaps TRBD1 (5 bases). There are 14 residues in the CDR3. Germline V gene sequence: CDR1 SQVTM, CDR2 ANQGSEA. With 7 bases removed from V and 5 bases from J, the gap between germline ends came to 20 bases. The DNA of the CDR3 is TGCAGCGCGCTAAGCCCGGGGGATTTTACTGAAGCTTTCTTT. It is translated as CSALSPGDFTEAFF.

The J gene is TRBJ2-5, the V gene TRBV20-1; weak D call: TRBD2 (6 bases). The germline V and J ends were trimmed by 8 bases and 4 bases, with 11 bases remaining between them. The CDR3 runs to 11 residues. Germline V gives CDR1 DFQATT, CDR2 SNEGSKA (reference sequence). CDR3 residues: CSPPSVETQYF. The DNA for the CDR3 is TGCAGTCCCCCTAGCGTAGAGACCCAGTACTTC.

This chain uses TRBV7-9 with TRBJ2-1; 9 bases are a match to TRBD2. J lost 7 bases, V lost 5 bases, and 6 bases had no gene match. Germline lookup yields CDR1 SEHNR and CDR2 FQNEAQ (reference sequence). The CDR3 is 14 residues long. The CDR3 here is CASSPTSGRNEQFF. The CDR3 DNA is TGTGCCAGCAGCCCGACTAGCGGACGGAATGAGCAGTTCTTC.

The chain has TRBV2 and TRBJ2-1; a weak D match, TRBD2 (5 bases). This CDR3 spans 15 amino acids. Germline CDR1 and CDR2: SNHLY and FYNNEI. V lost 4 bases and J 4 bases, leaving 14 bases between the germline ends. The CDR3 region is CASSGPSGYYNEQFF. In DNA, the CDR3 is TGTGCCAGCAGTGGACCCAGCGGATATTACAATGAGCAGTTCTTC.

This sequence joins TRBV4-3 and TRBJ2-1; possible D gene TRBD2, 5 bases. The germline V gene has CDR1 LGHNA and CDR2 YSLEER. The V gene lost 0 bases and the J gene lost 2 bases, with 11 bases spanning the gap. This CDR3 is 16 amino acids long. Written as DNA, the CDR3 is TGCGCCAGCAGCCAAGATAGCGAACAGCCCTACAATGAGCAGTTCTTC. Translating it yields CASSQDSEQPYNEQFF.

This chain connects TRBV28 to TRBJ2-3, with a possible D match to TRBD2 (6 bases). The CDR3 is made up of 15 amino acids. Trimming took 3 bases from V and 0 from J, leaving 10 bases between them. The germline gives CDR1 MDHEN, CDR2 SYDVKM. The CDR3 DNA is TGTGCCAGCAGTTTTACGGGAGTCAGCACAGATACGCAGTATTTT. Translating gives CASSFTGVSTDTQYF.

This clone was observed once. The V and J genes are TRBV28 and TRBJ1-1; TRBD1 aligns across 8 bases. The length of the CDR3 is 14 residues. V trimming: 5 bases; J trimming: 7 bases; junction bases outside the gene matches: 9. The germline V gene has CDR1 MDHEN and CDR2 SYDVKM. CDR3 nucleotides: TGTGCCAGCAGTCTCACAGGGGGAGAATATGAAGCTTTCTTT. Translating gives CASSLTGGEYEAFF.

The chain uses TRBV6-5 and TRBJ2-1, with TRBD2 matching 14 bases. This CDR3 contains 15 residues. V shed 6 bases and J 9 bases; nucleotides not matched to a gene: 7. Per the germline V gene, CDR1 is MNHEY and CDR2 is SVGAGI. The CDR3 region has the DNA TGTGCCAGCAGCCAACGGGGACTAGCGGGAGTTGAGCAGTTCTTC. It translates to CASSQRGLAGVEQFF.

The rearrangement uses TRBV21-1 and TRBJ1-2. TRBV21-1 has pseudogene status. The CDR3 has 14 amino acids. The CDR3 here is CASSILGGSYGYTF. DNA for the CDR3: TGTGCCAGCAGCATATTAGGAGGGAGCTATGGCTACACCTTC.

V and J are TRBV5-5 and TRBJ1-1; 8 bases match TRBD1. The ends lost 0 bases at V and 6 bases at J; junction bases unmatched: 10. The CDR3 covers 16 residues. Germline V lookup: CDR1 SGHKS, CDR2 YYEKEE (reference sequence). Here the CDR3 DNA reads TGTGCCAGCAGCTTGGCCGGGACAGGAAAATTGTCTGAAGCTTTCTTT. It translates to CASSLAGTGKLSEAFF.

The chain carries TRBV9 and TRBJ1-1, with TRBD1 as a possible D gene (5 bases). The CDR3 spans 10 residues. Trimming took off 7 bases at V and 10 bases at J, with 11 bases between the two ends. CDR1 SGDLS and CDR2 YYNGEE come from the germline V gene. The CDR3 coding sequence is TGTGCCAGCGGGGCAGGTGGAGCTTTCTTT. Its translation: CASGAGGAFF. Combining the CDR3 with reference TRBV9 and TRBJ1-1 gives the whole variable domain DSGVTQTPKHLITATGQRVTLRCSPRSGDLSVYWYQQSLDQGLQFLIQYYNGEERAKGNILERFSAQQFPDLHSELNLSSLELGDSALYFCASGAGGAFFGQGTRLTVV.

The chain couples TRBV14 to TRBJ2-3; 8 bases align to TRBD1. The CDR3 sequence is 13 residues long. The germline CDR1 and CDR2 sequences are SGHDN and FVKESK. Trimming took 5 bases from V and 12 from J; bases not matched to a gene: 10. In nucleotides, the CDR3 is TGTGCCAGCAGCGGAAATCGGACAGGGTTTCAGTATTTT. This gives the protein CASSGNRTGFQYF. The variable domain in full, with the rest retrieved from reference TRBV14 and TRBJ2-3, is EAGVTQFPSHSVIEKGQTVTLRCDPISGHDNLYWYRRVMGKEIKFLLHFVKESKQDESGMPNNRFLAERTGGTYSTLKVQPAELEDSGVYFCASSGNRTGFQYFGPGTRLTVL.